The next 3 T cell receptor beta chains were all read from a single sample in a study of chronic HIV infection and antiretroviral therapy. TCRdb redid the calling of the 5' RACE reads with MiXCR, one entry per CDR3 protein. The sample has more than 30,000 distinct CDR3 sequences; 7% to 10% are singletons. The sample comprised peripheral blood. The source of these receptors is an adult who had HIV and had not received antiretroviral therapy, or was an uninfected healthy control (not recorded which).

This clonotype showed up just a few times. The gene calls are TRBV20-1 and TRBJ2-7; the match to TRBD2 covers 7 bases. The CDR3 runs to 14 residues. The V segment lost 3 bases and the J segment 0 bases; nucleotides outside the gene matches: 5. CDR1 and CDR2 from the germline V gene are DFQATT and SNEGSKA (reference sequence). CDR3 in amino acids: CSASMLAASYEQYF. The CDR3 DNA reads TGCAGTGCTAGCATGCTAGCGGCCTCCTACGAGCAGTACTTC.

This clonotype was seen at least ten times. This chain uses TRBV29-1 with TRBJ1-3; D is undetermined. V was cut by 2 bases and J by 3 bases, with 8 bases left in between. CDR1 is SQVTM and CDR2 is ANQGSEA in the germline V gene. This CDR3 is built from 13 residues. CDR3 in amino acids: CSVESSIGNTIYF. The CDR3 nucleotides are TGCAGCGTTGAATCCAGTATTGGAAACACCATATATTTT.

This clonotype was picked up a small number of times. The rearrangement links TRBV29-1 to TRBJ1-4; maybe TRBD1 (6 bases). The V gene's germline CDR1 is SQVTM and CDR2 ANQGSEA. CDR3 length: 13 amino acids. The germline V and J ends were trimmed by 6 bases and 5 bases, with 13 bases remaining between them. The CDR3 protein is CSVGARENEKLFF. In DNA, the CDR3 is TGCAGCGTGGGGGCCAGAGAGAATGAAAAACTGTTTTTT. Supplemented by reference TRBV29-1 and TRBJ1-4, the full variable domain reads SAVISQKPSRDICQRGTSLTIQCQVDSQVTMMFWYRQQPGQSLTLIATANQGSEATYESGFVIDKFPISRPNLTFSTLTVSNMSPEDSSIYLCSVGARENEKLFFGSGTQLSVL.